These T cell receptor beta chains were read from a single sample in a study of T cell changes during pregnancy in multiple sclerosis. The table came from immunoSEQ multiplex PCR; TCRdb's copy has only in-frame clones and leaves some out. The sample yields some 60,000 clones, around 91% seen once. The sample in question was peripheral blood, obtained in the third trimester of pregnancy. These receptors originate from a female donor in good health, enrolled as a control in a pregnancy study. The CDR3 runs from the conserved cysteine through the conserved F or W. The order of the fields is CDR3 protein, CDR3 DNA, J gene, V gene, D gene, clone size. A D gene is named only where the DNA matches it firmly. The size entry is marked missing in some rows and otherwise reads once, few, many or a size class.

CDR3 protein: CASSPVGQGFPYEQYF
CDR3 DNA: TGTGCCAGCTCACCAGTTGGGCAGGGGTTCCCCTACGAGCAGTACTTC
J gene: TRBJ2-7
V gene: TRBV18
D gene: -
clone size: -

CDR3 protein: CASSITGLAGYNEQFF
CDR3 DNA: TGTGCCAGTAGCATCACGGGACTAGCGGGTTACAATGAGCAGTTCTTC
J gene: TRBJ2-1
V gene: TRBV19
D gene: TRBD2
clone size: -

CDR3 protein: CASSWTSGANTGELFF
CDR3 DNA: TGTGCCAGCAGTTGGACTAGCGGGGCTAACACCGGGGAGCTGTTTTTT
J gene: TRBJ2-2
V gene: TRBV2
D gene: TRBD2
clone size: -

CDR3 protein: CASSPRHTQFSGNTIYF
CDR3 DNA: TGTGCCAGCAGCCCCAGGCATACGCAGTTCTCTGGAAACACCATATATTTT
J gene: TRBJ1-3
V gene: TRBV11-2
D gene: -
clone size: -

CDR3 protein: CASNSAGGPSEIYSYNEQFF
CDR3 DNA: TGTGCCAGCAACTCTGCGGGAGGCCCCAGTGAGATTTACTCCTACAATGAGCAGTTCTTC
J gene: TRBJ2-1
V gene: TRBV27
D gene: TRBD2
clone size: -

CDR3 protein: CASSPQGVGEQYF
CDR3 DNA: TGTGCCAGCAGCCCCCAGGGGGTTGGCGAGCAGTACTTC
J gene: TRBJ2-7
V gene: TRBV5-6
D gene: TRBD1
clone size: -

CDR3 protein: CASSLRAGGQETQYF
CDR3 DNA: TGTGCCAGCAGCTTACGGGCGGGGGGCCAAGAGACCCAGTACTTC
J gene: TRBJ2-5
V gene: TRBV7-9
D gene: TRBD2
clone size: -

CDR3 protein: CSVPGHRYNSPLHF
CDR3 DNA: TGCAGCGTCCCGGGACACCGCTATAATTCACCCCTCCACTTT
J gene: TRBJ1-6
V gene: TRBV29-1
D gene: -
clone size: -

CDR3 protein: CASSPGGGPMNTEAFF
CDR3 DNA: TGTGCCAGTAGCCCCGGCGGGGGCCCCATGAACACTGAAGCTTTCTTT
J gene: TRBJ1-1
V gene: TRBV19
D gene: -
clone size: -

CDR3 protein: CAWSPSGEQYF
CDR3 DNA: TGTGCCTGGAGTCCATCCGGGGAGCAGTACTTC
J gene: TRBJ2-7
V gene: TRBV30
D gene: -
clone size: -

CDR3 protein: CASSYNRGVGNQPQHF
CDR3 DNA: TGTGCCAGCAGTTACAACAGGGGGGTTGGCAATCAGCCCCAGCATTTT
J gene: TRBJ1-5
V gene: TRBV27
D gene: TRBD1
clone size: -

CDR3 protein: CASTRKAGALDTQYF
CDR3 DNA: TGTGCCAGTACTAGAAAAGCGGGGGCACTAGATACGCAGTATTTT
J gene: TRBJ2-3
V gene: TRBV19
D gene: TRBD2
clone size: -

CDR3 protein: CASSVVRALGNTEAFF
CDR3 DNA: TGTGCCAGCAGCGTAGTGAGGGCGTTGGGGAACACTGAAGCTTTCTTT
J gene: TRBJ1-1
V gene: TRBV9
D gene: -
clone size: -

CDR3 protein: CASSKEGGYYGYTF
CDR3 DNA: TGTGCCAGCAGCAAAGAAGGGGGCTACTATGGCTACACCTTC
J gene: TRBJ1-2
V gene: TRBV7-2
D gene: TRBD1
clone size: -

CDR3 protein: CAIRDRDSTEAFF
CDR3 DNA: TGTGCCATCAGGGACAGGGATTCGACTGAAGCTTTCTTT
J gene: TRBJ1-1
V gene: TRBV10-3
D gene: TRBD1
clone size: -

CDR3 protein: CASSLRPGEQYF
CDR3 DNA: TGTGCCAGCAGCCTACGGCCAGGCGAGCAGTACTTC
J gene: TRBJ2-7
V gene: TRBV5-5
D gene: -
clone size: -

CDR3 protein: CASGEGGDTEAFF
CDR3 DNA: TGTGCCAGCGGAGAGGGGGGGGACACTGAAGCTTTCTTT
J gene: TRBJ1-1
V gene: TRBV5-4
D gene: -
clone size: -

CDR3 protein: CAIRGYAGSTGELFF
CDR3 DNA: TGTGCCATTCGGGGGTACGCGGGATCCACCGGGGAGCTGTTTTTT
J gene: TRBJ2-2
V gene: TRBV2
D gene: -
clone size: -

CDR3 protein: CASSKDISTDTQYF
CDR3 DNA: TGTGCCAGCAGTAAGGACATTTCCACAGATACGCAGTATTTT
J gene: TRBJ2-3
V gene: TRBV6-5
D gene: -
clone size: -

CDR3 protein: CASSLRAGGTHWNTEQFF
CDR3 DNA: TGTGCCAGCAGCTTACGAGCGGGAGGGACGCATTGGAACACAGAGCAGTTCTTC
J gene: TRBJ2-1
V gene: TRBV7-8
D gene: TRBD2
clone size: -

CDR3 protein: CAWSDPPGGPFRNTIYF
CDR3 DNA: TGTGCCTGGAGCGATCCTCCAGGGGGCCCATTTAGAAACACCATATATTTT
J gene: TRBJ1-3
V gene: TRBV30
D gene: TRBD1
clone size: -

CDR3 protein: CASTSGFTGELFF
CDR3 DNA: TGTGCCAGCACCTCGGGGTTCACCGGGGAGCTGTTTTTT
J gene: TRBJ2-2
V gene: TRBV27
D gene: -
clone size: -

CDR3 protein: CASSISGFSQETQYF
CDR3 DNA: TGCGCCAGCAGCATTAGCGGGTTTAGCCAAGAGACCCAGTACTTC
J gene: TRBJ2-5
V gene: TRBV5-1
D gene: TRBD2
clone size: -

CDR3 protein: CASSLAGLHEQYF
CDR3 DNA: TGTGCCAGCAGCTTAGCGGGACTCCACGAGCAGTACTTC
J gene: TRBJ2-7
V gene: TRBV7-2
D gene: -
clone size: -

CDR3 protein: CASSSRGPWEQYF
CDR3 DNA: TGTGCCAGTAGTTCCAGGGGTCCGTGGGAGCAGTACTTC
J gene: TRBJ2-7
V gene: TRBV19
D gene: -
clone size: -

CDR3 protein: CASSTGGGYTF
CDR3 DNA: TGTGCCAGTAGCACAGGGGGTGGCTACACCTTC
J gene: TRBJ1-2
V gene: TRBV19
D gene: TRBD1
clone size: few

CDR3 protein: CASSLLEEGSYGYTF
CDR3 DNA: TGCGCCAGCAGCCTCCTTGAGGAGGGATCCTATGGCTACACCTTC
J gene: TRBJ1-2
V gene: TRBV4-1
D gene: -
clone size: -

CDR3 protein: CASRQEASYNEQFF
CDR3 DNA: TGCGCCAGCCGCCAGGAGGCGTCCTACAATGAGCAGTTCTTC
J gene: TRBJ2-1
V gene: TRBV5-1
D gene: -
clone size: -

CDR3 protein: CASSLSGGFSYEQYF
CDR3 DNA: TGCGCCAGCAGCCTTAGCGGGGGTTTCTCCTACGAGCAGTACTTC
J gene: TRBJ2-7
V gene: TRBV4-3
D gene: TRBD2
clone size: -

CDR3 protein: CATSKEKGHYEQYF
CDR3 DNA: TGTGCCACCAGCAAAGAAAAGGGACACTACGAGCAGTACTTC
J gene: TRBJ2-7
V gene: TRBV15
D gene: -
clone size: once

CDR3 protein: CAWSVLGGGHNSPLHF
CDR3 DNA: TGTGCCTGGAGTGTACTGGGAGGAGGGCATAATTCACCCCTCCACTTT
J gene: TRBJ1-6
V gene: TRBV30
D gene: -
clone size: -

CDR3 protein: CSVSGGTNYGYTF
CDR3 DNA: TGCAGCGTTTCGGGGGGAACTAACTATGGCTACACCTTC
J gene: TRBJ1-2
V gene: TRBV29-1
D gene: -
clone size: -

CDR3 protein: CASSLAVGTGETQYF
CDR3 DNA: TGCGCCAGCAGCTTGGCGGTGGGCACGGGGGAGACCCAGTACTTC
J gene: TRBJ2-5
V gene: TRBV5-1
D gene: -
clone size: -

CDR3 protein: CASSKDRKYGYTF
CDR3 DNA: TGTGCCAGCAGCAAGGACAGGAAATATGGCTACACCTTC
J gene: TRBJ1-2
V gene: TRBV5-7
D gene: TRBD1
clone size: -

CDR3 protein: CASSSSLAGGGTGELFF
CDR3 DNA: TGCGCCAGCAGCTCCTCCCTAGCGGGAGGGGGCACCGGGGAGCTGTTTTTT
J gene: TRBJ2-2
V gene: TRBV5-1
D gene: TRBD2
clone size: -

CDR3 protein: CASREREEGYTF
CDR3 DNA: TGTGCCAGCAGGGAAAGGGAGGAAGGCTACACCTTC
J gene: TRBJ1-2
V gene: TRBV7-9
D gene: -
clone size: -

CDR3 protein: CASSLLRDSYNEQFF
CDR3 DNA: TGCGCCAGCAGCTTGTTGCGGGACTCCTACAATGAGCAGTTCTTC
J gene: TRBJ2-1
V gene: TRBV5-1
D gene: -
clone size: -

CDR3 protein: CASSLSLAGIEQYF
CDR3 DNA: TGTGCCAGCAGTTTGTCGCTAGCGGGAATCGAGCAGTACTTC
J gene: TRBJ2-7
V gene: TRBV27
D gene: TRBD2
clone size: few

CDR3 protein: CASSPSRPYGYTF
CDR3 DNA: TGTGCCAGCAGCCCCTCCAGGCCCTATGGCTACACCTTC
J gene: TRBJ1-2
V gene: TRBV5-6
D gene: -
clone size: -

CDR3 protein: CASSPRQGASTEAFF
CDR3 DNA: TGTGCCAGCAGCCCGAGACAGGGAGCGAGCACTGAAGCTTTCTTT
J gene: TRBJ1-1
V gene: TRBV7-2
D gene: TRBD1
clone size: once

CDR3 protein: CASSLESRRGYTF
CDR3 DNA: TGCGCCAGCAGCTTGGAGAGCCGGCGGGGCTACACCTTC
J gene: TRBJ1-2
V gene: TRBV5-1
D gene: -
clone size: -

CDR3 protein: CRGQRNTEAFF
CDR3 DNA: TGCAGAGGACAGAGGAACACTGAAGCTTTCTTT
J gene: TRBJ1-1
V gene: TRBV29-1
D gene: -
clone size: -

CDR3 protein: CASSLGGTSGFPYEQYF
CDR3 DNA: TGTGCCAGCAGCTTGGGGGGAACTAGCGGGTTTCCCTACGAGCAGTACTTC
J gene: TRBJ2-7
V gene: TRBV11-2
D gene: TRBD2
clone size: -

CDR3 protein: CASSMGTVTTDTQYF
CDR3 DNA: TGTGCCAGCAGTATGGGGACAGTCACCACAGATACGCAGTATTTT
J gene: TRBJ2-3
V gene: TRBV2
D gene: TRBD1
clone size: -

CDR3 protein: CASSDRSSTDTQYF
CDR3 DNA: TGTGCCAGCAGTGACAGATCTAGCACAGATACGCAGTATTTT
J gene: TRBJ2-3
V gene: TRBV2
D gene: -
clone size: -

CDR3 protein: CAWSERKGQFF
CDR3 DNA: TGTGCCTGGAGTGAGAGGAAAGGGCAGTTCTTC
J gene: TRBJ2-1
V gene: TRBV30
D gene: -
clone size: -

CDR3 protein: CSGNREGYGYTF
CDR3 DNA: TGCAGCGGAAACAGGGAGGGCTATGGCTACACCTTC
J gene: TRBJ1-2
V gene: TRBV29-1
D gene: -
clone size: -

CDR3 protein: CASTLEAFNYGYTF
CDR3 DNA: TGTGCCAGTACCCTGGAGGCTTTTAACTATGGCTACACCTTC
J gene: TRBJ1-2
V gene: TRBV19
D gene: -
clone size: once